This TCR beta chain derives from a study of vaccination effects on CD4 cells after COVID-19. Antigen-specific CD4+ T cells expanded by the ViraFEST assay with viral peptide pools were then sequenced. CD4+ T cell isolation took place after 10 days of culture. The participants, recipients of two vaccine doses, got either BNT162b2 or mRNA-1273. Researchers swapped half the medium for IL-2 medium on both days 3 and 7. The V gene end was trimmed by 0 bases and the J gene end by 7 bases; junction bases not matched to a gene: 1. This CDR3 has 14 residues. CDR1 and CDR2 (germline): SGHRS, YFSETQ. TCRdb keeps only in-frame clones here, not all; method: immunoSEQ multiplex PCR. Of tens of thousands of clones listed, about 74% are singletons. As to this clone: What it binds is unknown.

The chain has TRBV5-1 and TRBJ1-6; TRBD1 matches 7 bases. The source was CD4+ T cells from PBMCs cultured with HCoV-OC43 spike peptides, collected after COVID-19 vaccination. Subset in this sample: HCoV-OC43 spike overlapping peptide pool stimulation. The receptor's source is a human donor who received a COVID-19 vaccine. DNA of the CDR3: TGCGCCAGCAGCTTGGCACAGGGGAATTCACCCCTCCACTTT. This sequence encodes CASSLAQGNSPLHF.